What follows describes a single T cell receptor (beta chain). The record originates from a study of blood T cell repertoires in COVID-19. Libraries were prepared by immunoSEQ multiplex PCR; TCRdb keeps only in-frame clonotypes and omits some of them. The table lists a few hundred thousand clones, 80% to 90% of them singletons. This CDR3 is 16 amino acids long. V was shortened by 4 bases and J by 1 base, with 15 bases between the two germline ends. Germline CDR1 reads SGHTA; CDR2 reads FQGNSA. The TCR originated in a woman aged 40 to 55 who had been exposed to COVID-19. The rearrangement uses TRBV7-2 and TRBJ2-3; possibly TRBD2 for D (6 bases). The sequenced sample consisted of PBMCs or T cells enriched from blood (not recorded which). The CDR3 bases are TGTGCCAGCAGCTATGGCGCCGGGGGTGGCACAGATACGCAGTATTTT. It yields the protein CASSYGAGGGTDTQYF.